This T cell receptor (beta chain) emerged from a study of blood T cell repertoires in COVID-19. Overall study context: The study drew acute and convalescent COVID-19 samples from the United States, Italy and Spain.

CDR3 length: 15 residues. Trimming cost V 5 bases and J 2 bases; bases outside gene matches: 8. Germline V gives CDR1 GTSNPN, CDR2 SVGIG (reference sequence). Original handling: Estimates of nucleated cell counts were drawn from the amplification of reference gene primers. Sequenced by immunoSEQ multiplex PCR; TCRdb stores in-frame clones only, minus some. V, J and clone size were drawn from that table, and D and trimming were deduced from the DNA. This sample carries 150,000 to 200,000 clones, 70% to 85% of them seen once, and the ten largest clones take about a fifth. This receptor was identified in a woman of 80 years or more with acute or convalescent COVID-19. Sequencing was performed on peripheral blood. The rearrangement joins TRBV30 to TRBJ2-1; 8 positions match TRBD2. The CDR3 is CAWAGSGSTYNEQFF. As DNA, the CDR3 is TGTGCCTGGGCCGGGAGCGGGAGCACCTACAATGAGCAGTTCTTC.